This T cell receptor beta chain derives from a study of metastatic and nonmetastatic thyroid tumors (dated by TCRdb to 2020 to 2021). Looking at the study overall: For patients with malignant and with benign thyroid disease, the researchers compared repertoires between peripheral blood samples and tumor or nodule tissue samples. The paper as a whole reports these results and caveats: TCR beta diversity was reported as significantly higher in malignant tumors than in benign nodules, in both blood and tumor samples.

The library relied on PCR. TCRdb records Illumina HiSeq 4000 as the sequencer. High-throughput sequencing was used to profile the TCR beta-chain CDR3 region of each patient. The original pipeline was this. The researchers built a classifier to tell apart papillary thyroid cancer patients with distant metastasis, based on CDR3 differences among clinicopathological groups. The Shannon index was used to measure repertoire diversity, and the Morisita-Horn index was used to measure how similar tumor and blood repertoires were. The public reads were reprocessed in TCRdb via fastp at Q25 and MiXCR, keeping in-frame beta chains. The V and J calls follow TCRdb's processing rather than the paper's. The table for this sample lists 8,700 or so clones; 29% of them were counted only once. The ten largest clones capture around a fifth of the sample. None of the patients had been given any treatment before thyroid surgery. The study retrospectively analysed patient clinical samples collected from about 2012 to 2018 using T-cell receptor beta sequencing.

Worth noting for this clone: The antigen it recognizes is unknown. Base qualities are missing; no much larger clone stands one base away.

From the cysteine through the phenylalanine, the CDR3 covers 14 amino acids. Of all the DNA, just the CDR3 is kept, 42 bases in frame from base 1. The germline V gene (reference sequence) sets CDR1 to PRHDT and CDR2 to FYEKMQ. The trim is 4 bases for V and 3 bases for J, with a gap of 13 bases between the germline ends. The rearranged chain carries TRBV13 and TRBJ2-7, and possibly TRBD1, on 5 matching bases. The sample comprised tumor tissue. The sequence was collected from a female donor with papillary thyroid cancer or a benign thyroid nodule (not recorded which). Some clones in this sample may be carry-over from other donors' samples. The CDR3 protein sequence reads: CASSSLQDNYEQYF. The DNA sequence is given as TGTGCCAGCAGCTCCTTACAGGACAACTACGAGCAGTACTTC.